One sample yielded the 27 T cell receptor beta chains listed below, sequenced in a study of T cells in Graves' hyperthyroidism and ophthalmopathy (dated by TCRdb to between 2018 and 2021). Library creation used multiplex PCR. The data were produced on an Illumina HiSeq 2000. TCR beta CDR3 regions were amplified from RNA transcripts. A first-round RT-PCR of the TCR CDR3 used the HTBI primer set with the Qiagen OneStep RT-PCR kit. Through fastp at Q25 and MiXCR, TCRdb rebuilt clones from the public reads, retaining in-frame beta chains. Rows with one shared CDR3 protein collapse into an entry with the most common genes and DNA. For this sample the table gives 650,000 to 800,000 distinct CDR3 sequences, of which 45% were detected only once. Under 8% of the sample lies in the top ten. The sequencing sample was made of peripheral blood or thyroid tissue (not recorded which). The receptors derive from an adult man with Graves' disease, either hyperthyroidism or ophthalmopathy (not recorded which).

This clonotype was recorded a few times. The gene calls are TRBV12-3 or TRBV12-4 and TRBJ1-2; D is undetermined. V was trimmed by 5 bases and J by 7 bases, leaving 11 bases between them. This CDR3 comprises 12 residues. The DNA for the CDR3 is TGTGCCAGCAGTCCGGGAATATTTGGCTACACCTTC. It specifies CASSPGIFGYTF.

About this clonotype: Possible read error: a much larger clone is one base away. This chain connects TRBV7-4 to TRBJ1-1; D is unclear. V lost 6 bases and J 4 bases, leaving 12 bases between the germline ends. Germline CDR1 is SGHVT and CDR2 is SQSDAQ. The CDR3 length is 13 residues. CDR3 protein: CASRYLGITEAFF. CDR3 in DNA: TGTGCCAGCAGGTACCTGGGTATCACTGAAGCTTTCTTT.

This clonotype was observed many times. This CDR3 is CASSGLTTNTEAFF. The CDR3 nucleotides read TGTGCCAGCAGTGGATTGACAACGAACACTGAAGCTTTCTTT. The chain is built from TRBV2 and TRBJ1-1, with unresolved D. In germline, CDR1 is SNHLY, CDR2 FYNNEI. The CDR3 covers 14 residues. The ends were cut back, 4 bases at V and 1 base at J, with 10 bases in the middle.

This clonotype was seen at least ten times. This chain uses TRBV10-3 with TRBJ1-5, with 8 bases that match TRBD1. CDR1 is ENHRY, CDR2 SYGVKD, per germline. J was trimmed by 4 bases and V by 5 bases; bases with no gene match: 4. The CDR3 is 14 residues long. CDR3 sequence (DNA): TGTGCCATCAGTCGGACAGGGAGGAATCAGCCCCAGCATTTT. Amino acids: CAISRTGRNQPQHF.

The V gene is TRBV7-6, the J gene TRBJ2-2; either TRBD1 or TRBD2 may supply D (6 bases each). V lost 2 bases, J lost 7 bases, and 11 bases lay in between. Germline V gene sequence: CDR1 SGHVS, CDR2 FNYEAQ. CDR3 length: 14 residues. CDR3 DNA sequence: TGTGCCAGCAGCTTACTCGGGGGCATCGGGGAGCTGTTTTTT. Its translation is CASSLLGGIGELFF.

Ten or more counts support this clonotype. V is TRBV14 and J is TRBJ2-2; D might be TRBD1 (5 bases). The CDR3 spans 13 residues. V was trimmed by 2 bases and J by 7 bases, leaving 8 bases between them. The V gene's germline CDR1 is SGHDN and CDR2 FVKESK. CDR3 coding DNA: TGTGCCAGCAGCCAATCTCAGGGCGGGGAGCTGTTTTTT. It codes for CASSQSQGGELFF.

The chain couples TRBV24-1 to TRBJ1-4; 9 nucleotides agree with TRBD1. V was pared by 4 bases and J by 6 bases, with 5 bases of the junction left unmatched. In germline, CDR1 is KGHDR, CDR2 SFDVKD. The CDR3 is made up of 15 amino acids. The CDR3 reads CATSDPGTGHEKLFF. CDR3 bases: TGTGCCACCAGTGACCCCGGGACAGGGCATGAAAAACTGTTTTTT.

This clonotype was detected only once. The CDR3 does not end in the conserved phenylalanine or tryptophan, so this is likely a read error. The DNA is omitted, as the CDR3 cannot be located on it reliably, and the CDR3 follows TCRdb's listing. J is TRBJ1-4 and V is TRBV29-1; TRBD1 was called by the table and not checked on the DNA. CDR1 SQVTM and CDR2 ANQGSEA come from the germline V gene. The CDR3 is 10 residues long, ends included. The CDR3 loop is CSVHLGQGPS.

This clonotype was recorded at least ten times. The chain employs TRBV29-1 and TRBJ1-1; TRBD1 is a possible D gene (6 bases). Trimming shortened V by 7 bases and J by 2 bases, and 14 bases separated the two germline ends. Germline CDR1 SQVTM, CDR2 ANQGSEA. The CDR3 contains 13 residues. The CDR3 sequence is CSAARQDNTEAFF. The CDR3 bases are TGCAGCGCTGCAAGACAGGATAACACTGAAGCTTTCTTT.

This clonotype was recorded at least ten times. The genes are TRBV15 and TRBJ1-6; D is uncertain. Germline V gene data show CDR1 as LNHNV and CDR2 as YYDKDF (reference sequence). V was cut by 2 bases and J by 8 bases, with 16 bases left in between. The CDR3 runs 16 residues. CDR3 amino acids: CATSRTVGTGDSPLHF. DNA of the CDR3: TGTGCCACCAGCAGAACCGTGGGAACGGGAGATTCACCCCTCCACTTT.

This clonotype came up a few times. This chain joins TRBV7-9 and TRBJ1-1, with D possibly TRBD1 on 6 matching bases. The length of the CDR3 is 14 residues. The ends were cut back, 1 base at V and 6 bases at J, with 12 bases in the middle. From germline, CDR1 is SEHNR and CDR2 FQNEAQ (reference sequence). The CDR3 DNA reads TGTGCCAGCAGCTTAGATCAGGGGTCTGCTGAAGCTTTCTTT. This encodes CASSLDQGSAEAFF. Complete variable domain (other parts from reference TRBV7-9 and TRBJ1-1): DTGVSQNPRHKITKRGQNVTFRCDPISEHNRLYWYRQTLGQGPEFLTYFQNEAQLEKSRLLSDRFSAERPKGSFSTLEIQRTEQGDSAMYLCASSLDQGSAEAFFGQGTRLTVV.

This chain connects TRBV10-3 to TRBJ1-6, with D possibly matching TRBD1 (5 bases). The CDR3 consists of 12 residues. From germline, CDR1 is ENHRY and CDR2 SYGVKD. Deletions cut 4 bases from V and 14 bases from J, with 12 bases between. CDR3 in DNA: TGTGCCATCAGTGGGGACGCTAACGCCCTCCACTTT. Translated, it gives CAISGDANALHF.

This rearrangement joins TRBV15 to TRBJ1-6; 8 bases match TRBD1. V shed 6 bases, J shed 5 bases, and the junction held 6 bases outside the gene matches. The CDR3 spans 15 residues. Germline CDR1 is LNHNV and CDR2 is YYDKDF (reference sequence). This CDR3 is CATSYSTGDNSPLHF. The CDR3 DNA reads TGTGCCACCAGTTACTCGACAGGGGATAATTCACCCCTCCACTTT.

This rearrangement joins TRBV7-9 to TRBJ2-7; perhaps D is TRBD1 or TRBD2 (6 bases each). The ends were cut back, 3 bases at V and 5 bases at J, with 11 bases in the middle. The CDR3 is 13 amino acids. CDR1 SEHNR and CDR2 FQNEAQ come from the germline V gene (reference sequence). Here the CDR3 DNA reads TGTGCCAGCAGCTTTCCGGGGGCGGACGAGCAGTACTTC. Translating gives CASSFPGADEQYF.

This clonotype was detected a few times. The CDR3 bases are TGCAGTGCTAGAGATCATGGTGTACCGTACTACGAGCAGTACTTC. Its translation: CSARDHGVPYYEQYF. This chain connects TRBV20-1 to TRBJ2-7; D is unclear. Trimming removed 0 bases at V and 3 bases at J, with 15 bases between. Per germline, CDR1 DFQATT and CDR2 SNEGSKA (reference sequence). The CDR3 extends over 15 amino acids.

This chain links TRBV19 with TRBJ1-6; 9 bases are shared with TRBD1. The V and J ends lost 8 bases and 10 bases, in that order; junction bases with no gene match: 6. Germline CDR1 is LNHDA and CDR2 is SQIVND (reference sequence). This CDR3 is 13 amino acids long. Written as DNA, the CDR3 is TGTGCCAGTGACTGGACAGGGGACTCACCCCTCCACTTT. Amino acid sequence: CASDWTGDSPLHF.

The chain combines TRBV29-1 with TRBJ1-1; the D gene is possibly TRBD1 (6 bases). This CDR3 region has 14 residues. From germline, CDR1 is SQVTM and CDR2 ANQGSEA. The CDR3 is CSEGWGAMNTEAFF. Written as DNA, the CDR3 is TGCAGTGAAGGATGGGGGGCCATGAACACTGAAGCTTTCTTT.

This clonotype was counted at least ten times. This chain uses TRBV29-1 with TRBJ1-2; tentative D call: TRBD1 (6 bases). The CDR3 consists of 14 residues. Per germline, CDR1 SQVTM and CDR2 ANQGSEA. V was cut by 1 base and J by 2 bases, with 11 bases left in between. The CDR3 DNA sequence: TGCAGCGTTGAAGCTGGGACACGGAACTATGGCTACACCTTC. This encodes CSVEAGTRNYGYTF.

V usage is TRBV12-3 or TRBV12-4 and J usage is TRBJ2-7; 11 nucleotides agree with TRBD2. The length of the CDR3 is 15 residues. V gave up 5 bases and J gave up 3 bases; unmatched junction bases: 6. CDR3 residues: CASSPGLAERYEQYF. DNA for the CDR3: TGTGCCAGCAGTCCGGGACTAGCGGAACGCTACGAGCAGTACTTC.

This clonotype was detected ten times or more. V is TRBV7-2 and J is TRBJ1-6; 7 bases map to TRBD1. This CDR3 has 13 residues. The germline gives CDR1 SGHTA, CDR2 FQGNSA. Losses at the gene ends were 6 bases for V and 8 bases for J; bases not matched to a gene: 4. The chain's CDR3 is CASRTGYDSPLHF. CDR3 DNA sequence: TGTGCCAGCAGGACAGGGTATGATTCACCCCTCCACTTT. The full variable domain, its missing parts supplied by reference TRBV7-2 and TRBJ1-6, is GAGVSQSPSNKVTEKGKDVELRCDPISGHTALYWYRQSLGQGLEFLIYFQGNSAPDKSGLPSDRFSAERTGGSVSTLTIQRTQQEDSAVYLCASRTGYDSPLHFGNGTRLTVT.

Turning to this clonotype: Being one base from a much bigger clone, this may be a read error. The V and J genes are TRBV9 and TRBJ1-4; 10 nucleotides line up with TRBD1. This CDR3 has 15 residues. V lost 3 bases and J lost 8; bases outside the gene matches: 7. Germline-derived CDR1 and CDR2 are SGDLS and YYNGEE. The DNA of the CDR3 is TGTGCCAGCAGCGCAGGGACAGGGGCGAAGGAAAAACTGTTTTTT. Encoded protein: CASSAGTGAKEKLFF.

The DNA for the CDR3 is TGTGCCAGCAGCTCCCAAACAGGGGATACGCAGTATTTT. Translated: CASSSQTGDTQYF. J is TRBJ2-3 and V is TRBV7-9, with a possible D match to TRBD1 (6 bases). The germline V gene encodes CDR1 SEHNR and CDR2 FQNEAQ (reference sequence). This CDR3 is built from 13 residues. V was clipped by 4 bases and J by 6 bases, with 11 bases between them.

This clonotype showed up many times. CDR3 in amino acids: CAISEEGLYSYEQYF. CDR3 nucleotide sequence: TGTGCCATCAGTGAGGAGGGACTATACTCCTACGAGCAGTACTTC. This rearrangement joins TRBV10-3 to TRBJ2-7; 7 nucleotides match TRBD2. The ends lost 2 bases at V and 0 bases at J; junction bases unmatched: 4. Germline CDR1 ENHRY, CDR2 SYGVKD. CDR3 size: 15 residues.

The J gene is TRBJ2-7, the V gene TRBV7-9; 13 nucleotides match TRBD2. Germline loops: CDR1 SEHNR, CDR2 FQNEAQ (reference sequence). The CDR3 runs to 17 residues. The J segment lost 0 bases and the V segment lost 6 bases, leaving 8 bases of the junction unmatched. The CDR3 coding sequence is TGTGCCAGCAGATCCGGGACTAGCGGGACGAGCTCCTACGAGCAGTACTTC. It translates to CASRSGTSGTSSYEQYF.

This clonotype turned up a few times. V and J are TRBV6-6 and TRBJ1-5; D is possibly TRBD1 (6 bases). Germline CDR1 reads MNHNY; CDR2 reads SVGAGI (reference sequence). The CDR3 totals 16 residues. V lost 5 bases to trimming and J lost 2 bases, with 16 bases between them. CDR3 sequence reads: CASSPTGGGRNQPQHF. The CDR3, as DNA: TGTGCCAGCAGTCCGACCGGGGGGGGCCGCAATCAGCCCCAGCATTTT.

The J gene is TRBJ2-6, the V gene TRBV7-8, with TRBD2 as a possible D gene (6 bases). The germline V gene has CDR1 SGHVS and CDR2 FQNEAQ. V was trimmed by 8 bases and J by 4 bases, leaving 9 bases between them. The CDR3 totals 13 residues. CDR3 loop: CASRREGANVLTF. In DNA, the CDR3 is TGTGCCAGCCGACGGGAGGGGGCCAACGTCCTGACTTTC.

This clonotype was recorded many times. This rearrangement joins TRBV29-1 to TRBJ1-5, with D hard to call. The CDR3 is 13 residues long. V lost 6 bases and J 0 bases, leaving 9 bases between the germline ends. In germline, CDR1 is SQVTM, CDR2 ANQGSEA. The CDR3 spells CSVRADSNQPQHF. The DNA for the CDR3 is TGCAGCGTCCGGGCAGATAGCAATCAGCCCCAGCATTTT.